The 29 T cell receptor beta chains given below trace back to one sample, sequenced in a study of blood T cell repertoires in COVID-19. Here immunoSEQ multiplex PCR was the method, and the copy in TCRdb shows in-frame clones only, minus some. The sample lists about 130,000 clones; around 88% were seen once. Sequencing was carried out using peripheral blood. These TCRs come from a woman between 50 and 59 years old who had recovered from COVID-19.

V usage is TRBV6-5 and J usage is TRBJ1-2, with D uncertain. CDR1 and CDR2 from the germline V gene are MNHEY and SVGAGI. The V gene lost 0 bases and the J gene lost 4 bases, with 9 bases spanning the gap. The CDR3 has 14 amino acids. The CDR3 sequence is CASSYSTASYGYTF. DNA for the CDR3: TGTGCCAGCAGTTACTCCACAGCCTCCTATGGCTACACCTTC.

In nucleotides, the CDR3 is TGCGCCAGCAGCTTGGACAGCTCCAATCAGCCCCAGCATTTT. It is translated as CASSLDSSNQPQHF. The J gene is TRBJ1-5, the V gene TRBV5-1; D ambiguous. The V end lost 0 bases, the J end lost 3 bases, and 7 bases lay between the germline ends. Germline-derived CDR1 and CDR2 are SGHRS and YFSETQ. The CDR3 covers 14 residues.

The chain uses TRBV6-2 or TRBV6-3 and TRBJ2-5, with TRBD2 matching over 8 bases. The CDR3 extends over 15 amino acids. CDR1 and CDR2 from the germline V gene are MNHEY and SVGEGT. The J segment lost 5 bases and the V segment lost 5 bases, leaving 10 bases of the junction unmatched. The CDR3 DNA is TGTGCCAGCAGTCAAAAAATAGCGGGAAAGGAGACCCAGTACTTC. Translating it yields CASSQKIAGKETQYF.

This clone came up once. J is TRBJ1-6 and V is TRBV4-1, with 9 nucleotides matching TRBD1. Germline values: CDR1 MGHRA, CDR2 YSYEKL. This CDR3 spans 19 amino acids. J lost 7 bases, V lost 1 base, and 14 bases had no gene match. CDR3 DNA: TGCGCCAGCAGCCAAGCAAGCTCACAGGGGGCGCGGTGGAATTCACCCCTCCACTTT. Amino acid sequence: CASSQASSQGARWNSPLHF.

The chain recombines TRBV24-1 with TRBJ2-3; 8 bases line up with TRBD1. Unmatched junction bases numbered 3, after V lost 9 bases and J lost 2 bases. CDR1 and CDR2 from the germline V gene are KGHDR and SFDVKD. The CDR3 extends over 13 amino acids. CDR3 sequence reads: CATRRGPTDTQYF. The CDR3 DNA follows: TGTGCCACCCGCAGGGGGCCCACAGATACGCAGTATTTT.

The chain employs TRBV5-3 and TRBJ1-6; the D is unclear. Being an ORF, TRBV5-3 has a function that is uncertain. The CDR3 has 15 residues. Between the trimmed V and J ends, which lost 5 bases and 0 bases, there was a span of 9 bases. CDR3 bases: TGTGCCAGAAGTTACAGTTTCTCCTATAATTCACCCCTCCACTTT. It translates to CARSYSFSYNSPLHF.

The V gene is TRBV19, the J gene TRBJ1-3; D remains unclear. The CDR3 consists of 18 residues. In germline, CDR1 is LNHDA, CDR2 SQIVND (reference sequence). The V and J ends lost 3 bases and 0 bases respectively, with 18 bases between them. Here the CDR3 reads CASSIGPPSFFSGNTIYF. The CDR3 DNA sequence: TGTGCCAGTAGTATCGGTCCGCCTTCCTTCTTCTCTGGAAACACCATATATTTT.

The rearrangement uses TRBV7-9 and TRBJ2-4; D is perhaps TRBD2 (6 bases). Between the trimmed V and J ends, which lost 0 bases and 7 bases, there was a span of 10 bases. CDR3 length: 14 residues. Germline V gene data show CDR1 as SEHNR and CDR2 as FQNEAQ (reference sequence). The CDR3 DNA reads TGTGCCAGCAGCTTAGCAGGAGGGGTTAACATTCAGTACTTC. As protein: CASSLAGGVNIQYF.

This chain joins TRBV5-6 and TRBJ1-2; 8 bases align to TRBD1. Trimming took 0 bases from V and 4 from J; bases not matched to a gene: 8. The CDR3 runs 16 residues. Germline values: CDR1 SGHDT, CDR2 YYEEEE. The CDR3 DNA reads as TGTGCCAGCAGCTTGGGAGGGGACAGGAGTCCCTATGGCTACACCTTC. Amino acids: CASSLGGDRSPYGYTF.

The chain uses TRBV10-3 and TRBJ2-7; maybe TRBD1 (6 bases). The CDR3 contains 12 residues. The V gene lost 5 bases and the J gene lost 4 bases, with 9 bases spanning the gap. CDR1 is ENHRY, CDR2 SYGVKD, per germline. This chain's CDR3 is CAISSGVYEQYF. As DNA, the CDR3 is TGTGCCATCAGTTCAGGGGTTTACGAGCAGTACTTC.

The gene calls are TRBV7-8 and TRBJ1-1; 7 bases line up with TRBD1. Germline lookup yields CDR1 SGHVS and CDR2 FQNEAQ. The CDR3 length is 17 residues. The ends lost 5 bases at V and 0 bases at J; junction bases unmatched: 12. CDR3 DNA: TGTGCCAGCAGCCCGGTGTGGTGGGACAGAATGAACACTGAAGCTTTCTTT. Its protein product is CASSPVWWDRMNTEAFF.

This clone turned up a few times. The chain links TRBV5-1 to TRBJ2-7; TRBD1 aligns across 8 bases. The CDR3 loop spans 15 amino acids. The ends lost 1 base at V and 2 bases at J; junction bases unmatched: 5. Germline V lookup: CDR1 SGHRS, CDR2 YFSETQ. CDR3 DNA sequence: TGCGCCAGCAGCTTGTGGACAGGGCCTCCCTACGAGCAGTACTTC. As protein: CASSLWTGPPYEQYF.

The chain joins TRBV5-1 to TRBJ2-1, with 15 bases that match TRBD2. The CDR3 consists of 19 residues. Germline V lookup: CDR1 SGHRS, CDR2 YFSETQ. V was clipped by 0 bases and J by 8 bases; unmatched bases: 12. Here the CDR3 DNA reads TGCGCCAGCAGCTTGGCCATTGGGACTAGCGGGGGGCGAGACCATGAGCAGTTCTTC. It codes for CASSLAIGTSGGRDHEQFF.

The chain couples TRBV5-6 to TRBJ1-5; 8 nucleotides match TRBD1. Germline values: CDR1 SGHDT, CDR2 YYEEEE. The CDR3 contains 15 residues. The ends lost 4 bases at V and 2 bases at J; junction bases unmatched: 5. CDR3 loop: CASSLDRGRNQPQHF. CDR3 in DNA: TGTGCCAGCAGCCTAGACAGGGGTCGCAATCAGCCCCAGCATTTT.

In its sample, this clone was seen once. This rearrangement joins TRBV6-1 to TRBJ1-6; D possibly corresponds to TRBD1 (6 bases). The CDR3 consists of 18 residues. Trimming cost V 0 bases and J 1 base, with 13 bases left between them. Germline V gives CDR1 MNHNS, CDR2 SASEGT. The CDR3 coding sequence is TGTGCCAGCAGTGAAGCAATCACAGGGCTATCCTATAATTCACCCCTCCACTTT. The encoded protein is CASSEAITGLSYNSPLHF.

The chain couples TRBV7-9 to TRBJ2-5; 10 bases align to TRBD1. The CDR3 runs to 15 residues. Per the germline V gene, CDR1 is SEHNR and CDR2 is FQNEAQ (reference sequence). V gave up 1 base and J gave up 4 bases; unmatched junction bases: 3. CDR3 sequence reads: CASSLGDRGGETQYF. As DNA, the CDR3 is TGTGCCAGCAGCTTAGGGGACAGGGGCGGAGAGACCCAGTACTTC.

The V gene is TRBV4-1, the J gene TRBJ1-2, with D possibly TRBD1 on 5 matching bases. The V and J ends lost 2 bases and 4 bases respectively, with 14 bases between them. Germline CDR1 is MGHRA and CDR2 is YSYEKL. The CDR3 runs 15 residues. The chain's CDR3 is CASSQQLTGGYGYTF. In DNA form, the CDR3 reads TGCGCCAGCAGCCAACAACTTACAGGCGGCTATGGCTACACCTTC.

The chain links TRBV30 to TRBJ1-2, with 7 bases lining up with TRBD1. CDR1 and CDR2 from the germline V gene are GTSNPN and SVGIG (reference sequence). Trimming took 3 bases from V and 2 from J; bases not matched to a gene: 3. The CDR3 runs 13 residues. CDR3 sequence reads: CAWRTGRNYGYTF. CDR3 nucleotides: TGTGCCTGGAGGACAGGGAGAAACTATGGCTACACCTTC.

This chain connects TRBV19 to TRBJ1-5, with 7 nucleotides matching TRBD1. Trimming removed 3 bases from V and 12 bases from J; junction bases left unmatched: 8. Per the germline V gene, CDR1 is LNHDA and CDR2 is SQIVND (reference sequence). This CDR3 contains 13 residues. The CDR3 here is CASSMSTGERQHF. CDR3 DNA: TGTGCCAGTAGTATGAGTACAGGGGAGCGCCAGCATTTT.

The chain uses TRBV5-4 and TRBJ1-2; 7 bases are shared with TRBD1. The germline CDR1 and CDR2 sequences are SGHNT and YYREEE (reference sequence). J gave up 3 bases and V 4 bases, and 6 bases lay outside the gene matches. The CDR3 consists of 14 residues. The CDR3 here is CASSHRQGDYGYTF. CDR3 bases: TGTGCCAGCAGCCACCGACAGGGAGACTATGGCTACACCTTC.

The chain carries TRBV19 and TRBJ1-2; tentative D call: TRBD1 (5 bases). Trimming took off 5 bases at V and 0 bases at J, with 16 bases between the two ends. The germline V gene encodes CDR1 LNHDA and CDR2 SQIVND (reference sequence). The CDR3 consists of 16 residues. CDR3 sequence: CASSELTGGANYGYTF. CDR3 nucleotides: TGTGCCAGTAGTGAGCTTACGGGGGGAGCTAACTATGGCTACACCTTC.

Turning to this clone: At one end the junction does not follow the germline gene, possibly because of a read error. The CDR3 protein is CASSESEGGRANF. Here the CDR3 DNA reads TGCGCCAGCAGTGAGTCGGAGGGTGGGAGAGCTAACTTC. The chain combines TRBV10-1 with TRBJ2-7; D might be TRBD2 (6 bases). Germline lookup yields CDR1 WNHNN and CDR2 SYGVQD (reference sequence). The CDR3 is made up of 13 amino acids.

The V and J genes are TRBV3-1 (or the pseudogene TRBV3-2) and TRBJ2-1; D perhaps matches TRBD2 (5 bases). Trimming removed 1 base at V and 0 bases at J, with 10 bases between. CDR1 and CDR2 (germline): LGHDT, YNNKEL (reference sequence). This CDR3 has 16 residues. The CDR3 DNA reads TGTGCCAGCAGCCAAGTTACCCGGGGCTCCTACAATGAGCAGTTCTTC. Protein: CASSQVTRGSYNEQFF.

The table lists this clone with a count of one. The chain carries TRBV3-1 (or the pseudogene TRBV3-2) and TRBJ1-1; TRBD1 might be the D (6 bases). Germline V CDR1 and CDR2: LGHDT, YNNKEL (reference sequence). Trimming removed 3 bases at V and 1 base at J, with 12 bases between. The CDR3 consists of 15 residues. The CDR3 sequence: CASSQRQAGNTEAFF. The CDR3 DNA follows: TGTGCCAGCAGCCAGAGACAGGCGGGGAACACTGAAGCTTTCTTT.

This clone has a single count. The chain recombines TRBV11-3 with TRBJ2-1; D is possibly TRBD1 (5 bases). The V gene's germline CDR1 is SGHNT and CDR2 YENEEA. The CDR3 has 14 amino acids. The V gene lost 5 bases and the J gene lost 2 bases, with 10 bases spanning the gap. For the CDR3, the DNA is TGTGCCAGCAGCAGTCAGGGAACCTACAATGAGCAGTTCTTC. It is translated as CASSSQGTYNEQFF.

The chain recombines TRBV5-1 with TRBJ2-5, with D maybe TRBD2 (6 bases). The V gene's germline CDR1 is SGHRS and CDR2 YFSETQ. The germline V and J ends were trimmed by 2 bases and 1 base, with 12 bases remaining between them. This CDR3 comprises 15 residues. In DNA, the CDR3 is TGCGCCAGCAGCTTCGGGAGATTCGGCCAAGAGACCCAGTACTTC. Encoded protein: CASSFGRFGQETQYF.

This clone appeared once. V is TRBV28 and J is TRBJ1-4; TRBD1 is a possible D gene (5 bases). Germline V gene lookup returns CDR1 MDHEN and CDR2 SYDVKM. The V end lost 6 bases, the J end lost 6 bases, and 14 bases lay between the germline ends. This CDR3 has 14 residues. CDR3 in amino acids: CASRFTTEDEKLFF. CDR3 coding DNA: TGTGCCAGCAGATTCACGACAGAGGATGAAAAACTGTTTTTT.

Turning to this clone: The limits of the CDR3 on the DNA are not certain, so only TCRdb's listed CDR3 is given. The chain carries TRBV10-3 and TRBJ1-4; TRBD1, the table's D call, lacks a check against the DNA. Germline lookup yields CDR1 ENHRY and CDR2 SYGVKD. With termini counted, the CDR3 has 14 amino acids. The CDR3: CAISDTGVPEKLFF.

V usage is TRBV18 and J usage is TRBJ2-5; 7 bases align to TRBD1. Germline lookup yields CDR1 KGHSH and CDR2 LQKENI. Trimming at V came to 4 bases and at J to 5 bases, leaving 7 bases not matched to a gene. The CDR3 has 14 amino acids. The CDR3 DNA is TGTGCCAGCTCACGTAACAGGGGTGGCGAGACCCAGTACTTC. This sequence encodes CASSRNRGGETQYF.